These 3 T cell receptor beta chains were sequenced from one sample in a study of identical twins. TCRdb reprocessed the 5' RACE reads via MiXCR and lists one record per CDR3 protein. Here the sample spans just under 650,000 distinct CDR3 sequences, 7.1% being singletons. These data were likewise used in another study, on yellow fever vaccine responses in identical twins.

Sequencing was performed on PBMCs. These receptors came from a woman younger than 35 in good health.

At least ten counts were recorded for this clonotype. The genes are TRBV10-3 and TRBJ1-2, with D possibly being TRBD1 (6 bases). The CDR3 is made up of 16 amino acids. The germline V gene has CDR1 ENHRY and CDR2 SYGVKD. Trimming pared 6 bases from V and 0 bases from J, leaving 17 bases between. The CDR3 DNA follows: TGTGCCATCAGGAGGACAGCTATGGGGCCTAACTATGGCTACACCTTC. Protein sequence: CAIRRTAMGPNYGYTF.

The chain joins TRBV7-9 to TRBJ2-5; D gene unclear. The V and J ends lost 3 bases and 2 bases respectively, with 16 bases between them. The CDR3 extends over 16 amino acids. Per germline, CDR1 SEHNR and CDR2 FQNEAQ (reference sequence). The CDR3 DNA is TGTGCCAGCAGCTTGGGATCGGCAACCCTTCAAGAGACCCAGTACTTC. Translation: CASSLGSATLQETQYF.

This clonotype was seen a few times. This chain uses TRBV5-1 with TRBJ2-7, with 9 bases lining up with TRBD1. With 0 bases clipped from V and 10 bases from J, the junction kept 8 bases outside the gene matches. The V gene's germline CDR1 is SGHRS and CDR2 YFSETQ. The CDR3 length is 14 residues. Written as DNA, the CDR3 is TGCGCCAGCAGCTTGGAGTGGACAGGGGTAGAACAGTACTTC. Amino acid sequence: CASSLEWTGVEQYF.